The TCR beta chain described here comes from a study of human T cells and chemical hapten exposure. Trimming left V 0 bases short and J 2 bases short, with 11 bases between. Per germline, CDR1 DFQATT and CDR2 SNEGSKA (reference sequence). This CDR3 comprises 14 residues. This clonotype was observed a handful of times. Antigen: not known. Total RNA was isolated from unfractionated whole blood. Whole-study results and caveats: No shift was seen in TCRs above 1 in 1000 frequency with DPC sensitization.

The study used a library that attached unique molecular identifiers to individual cDNA molecules. TCRdb analysed the reads with MiXCR anew, one entry per CDR3 protein. The sample holds 100,000 to 150,000 distinct CDR3 sequences, less than 10% seen once. The rearrangement uses TRBV20-1 and TRBJ2-7; D is possibly TRBD1 (6 bases). This sequence was found in a human donor in good health. Some clones in this sample may be carry-over from other donors' samples. Material: whole blood. The CDR3: CSARDRDKTYEQYF. CDR3 nucleotide sequence: TGCAGTGCTAGAGATCGGGACAAGACCTACGAGCAGTACTTC.